The 32 T cell receptor beta chains below were found in one sample sequenced in a study of lymphopenia after photon versus proton radiotherapy. TCRdb's table, derived via immunoSEQ multiplex PCR, lists solely in-frame clones and lacks some. The table includes 25,000 to 35,000 clones, about 90% detected once. The source material was peripheral blood, sampled from a patient treated with photon-based radiotherapy. The receptors shown here come from a woman aged 45-65 years with pancreatic cancer.

The chain is built from TRBV10-3 and TRBJ2-7; D is possibly TRBD1 (6 bases). This CDR3 is built from 15 residues. V was trimmed by 3 bases and J by 4 bases, leaving 16 bases between them. Germline CDR1 reads ENHRY; CDR2 reads SYGVKD. Here the CDR3 reads CAISEGTGTPYEQYF. The CDR3 coding sequence is TGTGCCATCAGTGAAGGGACCGGGACACCTTACGAGCAGTACTTC.

The chain joins TRBV19 to TRBJ2-1; the D is unclear. The CDR3 totals 15 residues. Germline CDR1 LNHDA, CDR2 SQIVND (reference sequence). The V end lost 2 bases, the J end lost 2 bases, and 10 bases lay between the germline ends. The CDR3 DNA is TGTGCCAGTAGTATAACTGAGAACCCCTACAATGAGCAGTTCTTC. Translating gives CASSITENPYNEQFF.

V gene TRBV28 combines with J gene TRBJ2-7; 9 bases are a match to TRBD1. The CDR3 is 15 amino acids. CDR1 MDHEN and CDR2 SYDVKM come from the germline V gene. With 5 bases clipped from V and 6 bases from J, the junction kept 11 bases outside the gene matches. The CDR3 spells CASSRINRGRREQYF. The CDR3, as DNA: TGTGCCAGCAGTCGAATAAACAGGGGGCGGCGCGAGCAGTACTTC.

J is TRBJ1-2 and V is TRBV6-5, with TRBD1 as a possible D gene (6 bases). Trimming removed 5 bases from V and 4 bases from J, with 14 bases in between. CDR3 length: 14 amino acids. CDR1 and CDR2 (germline): MNHEY, SVGAGI. The CDR3 spells CASSPQDRFYGYTF. The CDR3 DNA reads as TGTGCCAGCAGTCCCCAGGACAGATTCTATGGCTACACCTTC.

This chain connects TRBV4-3 to TRBJ1-1, with D unclear. Trimming pared 1 base from V and 2 bases from J, leaving 8 bases between. The CDR3 extends over 14 amino acids. Germline V CDR1 and CDR2: LGHNA, YSLEER. This CDR3 reads CASSQVGDNTEAFF. The CDR3 region has the DNA TGCGCCAGCAGCCAAGTCGGGGATAACACTGAAGCTTTCTTT.

Points on this clone: One end of the junction fails to match germline, which may point to a read error. V usage is TRBV19 and J usage is TRBJ2-7; 10 bases are a match to TRBD2. The length of the CDR3 is 13 residues. From germline, CDR1 is LNHDA and CDR2 SQIVND (reference sequence). The CDR3 nucleotides read TGTGCCAGTTCCACTAGCGGGACGTACGGGCAGTACTTC. Translated, it gives CASSTSGTYGQYF.

This clone showed up just a few times. The chain carries TRBV4-3 and TRBJ2-7; TRBD2 might be the D (6 bases). Germline CDR1 and CDR2: LGHNA and YSLEER. V was trimmed by 4 bases and J by 6 bases, leaving 19 bases between them. The CDR3 consists of 15 residues. CDR3 residues: CASSLGPGRSAEQYF. CDR3 nucleotides: TGCGCCAGCAGCCTGGGGCCAGGGAGGTCGGCCGAGCAGTACTTC.

V and J are TRBV9 and TRBJ2-1; D call uncertain. The CDR3 contains 15 residues. Looked up from germline, CDR1 is SGDLS and CDR2 is YYNGEE. Trimming took off 2 bases at V and 5 bases at J, with 14 bases between the two ends. CDR3: CASSVTLSVHNEQFF. Written as DNA, the CDR3 is TGTGCCAGCAGCGTTACGTTATCAGTTCACAATGAGCAGTTCTTC.

The chain employs TRBV30 and TRBJ1-5; TRBD1 agrees at 8 bases. J was trimmed by 0 bases and V by 1 base; bases with no gene match: 11. CDR1 is GTSNPN, CDR2 SVGIG, per germline (reference sequence). The CDR3 is 18 amino acids. The CDR3: CAWSASTTGVDSNQPQHF. CDR3 nucleotides: TGTGCCTGGAGTGCCAGTACGACAGGGGTTGATAGCAATCAGCCCCAGCATTTT. The full variable domain, its missing parts supplied by reference TRBV30 and TRBJ1-5, is SQTIHQWPATLVQPVGSPLSLECTVEGTSNPNLYWYRQAAGRGLQLLFYSVGIGQISSEVPQNLSASRPQDRQFILSSKKLLLSDSGFYLCAWSASTTGVDSNQPQHFGDGTRLSIL.

V is TRBV6-1 and J is TRBJ2-1; D might be TRBD2 (7 bases). Trimming pared 5 bases from V and 10 bases from J, leaving 15 bases between. The CDR3 is 13 amino acids. The germline CDR1 and CDR2 sequences are MNHNS and SASEGT. The CDR3 DNA reads as TGTGCCAGCAGTCTAAGGGGGGGTATGGAGCAGTTCTTC. Protein sequence: CASSLRGGMEQFF.

The chain links TRBV28 to TRBJ2-1; 9 nucleotides match TRBD1. CDR1 and CDR2 from the germline V gene are MDHEN and SYDVKM. The CDR3 runs to 14 residues. V dropped 6 bases and J dropped 7; count of bases not matched to a gene: 7. The CDR3 nucleotides read TGTGCCAGCAGCGGGACAGGGCCCGTTAATGAGCAGTTCTTC. As protein: CASSGTGPVNEQFF.

The chain has TRBV28 and TRBJ1-1, with 9 bases matching TRBD1. J was trimmed by 1 base and V by 5 bases; bases with no gene match: 8. The germline gives CDR1 MDHEN, CDR2 SYDVKM. The CDR3 loop spans 16 amino acids. CDR3 amino acids: CASSLDRGRANTEAFF. DNA for the CDR3: TGTGCCAGCAGTCTGGACAGGGGACGGGCGAACACTGAAGCTTTCTTT.

V is TRBV5-6 and J is TRBJ2-5; 7 nucleotides line up with TRBD1. Germline V gene sequence: CDR1 SGHDT, CDR2 YYEEEE. CDR3 length equals 14 residues. J gave up 5 bases and V 3 bases, and 7 bases lay outside the gene matches. The DNA of the CDR3 is TGTGCCAGCAGCTCCCGACAGGGTCCCGAGACCCAGTACTTC. It is translated as CASSSRQGPETQYF.

This CDR3 reads CASSVRVSAHGVTNEQFF. CDR3 sequence (DNA): TGTGCCAGCAGCGTCCGTGTAAGTGCCCACGGAGTGACCAATGAGCAGTTCTTC. The chain recombines TRBV7-9 with TRBJ2-1; D not certain. Germline lookup yields CDR1 SEHNR and CDR2 FQNEAQ (reference sequence). Trimming took off 5 bases at V and 6 bases at J, with 26 bases between the two ends. The length of the CDR3 is 18 residues. Full variable domain (missing parts from reference TRBV7-9 and TRBJ2-1): DTGVSQNPRHKITKRGQNVTFRCDPISEHNRLYWYRQTLGQGPEFLTYFQNEAQLEKSRLLSDRFSAERPKGSFSTLEIQRTEQGDSAMYLCASSVRVSAHGVTNEQFFGPGTRLTVL.

CDR3 sequence: CASSGGDRLGGELFF. DNA for the CDR3: TGTGCCAGCAGCGGTGGTGACAGGCTGGGCGGGGAGCTGTTTTTT. This chain connects TRBV9 to TRBJ2-2, with D possibly being TRBD1 (6 bases). This CDR3 spans 15 amino acids. V shed 3 bases and J shed 7 bases, with 16 bases lying between them. CDR1 is SGDLS and CDR2 is YYNGEE in the germline V gene.

The chain couples TRBV19 to TRBJ2-7, with 7 positions matching TRBD1. V lost 5 bases to trimming and J lost 6 bases; unmatched junction nucleotides: 19. Germline CDR1 LNHDA, CDR2 SQIVND (reference sequence). CDR3 length: 17 residues. CDR3 DNA sequence: TGTGCCAGTAGTTCCCACCTCTCGGGACAGTCCCTGGGCGAGCAGTACTTC. It codes for CASSSHLSGQSLGEQYF. The entire variable domain, with the rest obtained from reference TRBV19 and TRBJ2-7, is as follows: DGGITQSPKYLFRKEGQNVTLSCEQNLNHDAMYWYRQDPGQGLRLIYYSQIVNDFQKGDIAEGYSVSREKKESFPLTVTSAQKNPTAFYLCASSSHLSGQSLGEQYFGPGTRLTVT.

This chain uses TRBV7-9 with TRBJ2-7; D call uncertain. CDR1 is SEHNR, CDR2 FQNEAQ, per germline (reference sequence). Between the trimmed V and J ends, which lost 5 bases and 2 bases, there was a span of 10 bases. This CDR3 has 13 residues. As DNA, the CDR3 is TGTGCCAGCAGCCCTACACCAGCCTACGAGCAGTACTTC. Its protein product is CASSPTPAYEQYF.

The genes are TRBV27 and TRBJ2-3, with TRBD2 as a possible D gene (6 bases). This CDR3 has 16 residues. Trimming removed 10 bases from V and 1 base from J, with 21 bases in between. Germline loops: CDR1 MNHEY, CDR2 SMNVEV (reference sequence). CDR3 sequence (DNA): TGTGCCACCAGAATCGGTCGGGGAGGACGCACAGATACGCAGTATTTT. Its translation is CATRIGRGGRTDTQYF.

The chain joins TRBV6-1 to TRBJ2-1; 10 bases are a match to TRBD2. The length of the CDR3 is 15 residues. Germline V CDR1 and CDR2: MNHNS, SASEGT. Unmatched junction bases numbered 8, after V lost 8 bases and J lost 4 bases. CDR3 sequence (DNA): TGTGCCAGCCTAAGCGGACTAGCGGAGTACAATGAGCAGTTCTTC. It codes for CASLSGLAEYNEQFF.

This chain joins TRBV5-6 and TRBJ1-1; D ambiguous. CDR1 SGHDT and CDR2 YYEEEE come from the germline V gene. This CDR3 is built from 14 residues. Deletions cut 4 bases from V and 3 bases from J, with 13 bases between. The CDR3 DNA reads as TGTGCCAGCAGCCGAGAAAGGTGGGACACTGAAGCTTTCTTT. This encodes CASSRERWDTEAFF.

This clone showed up just a few times. The gene calls are TRBV27 and TRBJ1-5; D call uncertain. The CDR3 totals 12 residues. Deletions cut 2 bases from V and 7 bases from J, with 6 bases between. Per the germline V gene, CDR1 is MNHEY and CDR2 is SMNVEV (reference sequence). This CDR3 is CASSLRGQPQHF. The CDR3 nucleotides are TGTGCCAGCAGTTTACGAGGGCAGCCCCAGCATTTT.

This sequence joins TRBV29-1 and TRBJ2-7, with 10 nucleotides matching TRBD2. The V segment lost 1 base and the J segment 4 bases; nucleotides outside the gene matches: 4. The CDR3 covers 14 residues. Germline CDR1 SQVTM, CDR2 ANQGSEA. The chain's CDR3 is CSVEVGTSAYEQYF. In nucleotides, the CDR3 is TGCAGCGTTGAAGTTGGGACTAGCGCATACGAGCAGTACTTC.

The genes are TRBV7-2 and TRBJ2-2; D unclear. Germline V lookup: CDR1 SGHTA, CDR2 FQGNSA. CDR3 length: 14 amino acids. V lost 1 base and J lost 9, with 12 bases in between. CDR3 nucleotide sequence: TGTGCCAGCAGCTTAGGCCAGGCAATTCGGGAGCTGTTTTTT. This codes for CASSLGQAIRELFF.

About this clone: The junction differs from germline at one of its ends, possibly a read error. The gene calls are TRBV6-5 and TRBJ2-3; a weak D match, TRBD1 (6 bases). There are 14 residues in the CDR3. The V gene's germline CDR1 is MNHEY and CDR2 SVGAGI. CDR3 bases: TGTGCCAGCAGGCCGACAGGCTCCACACATACGCAGTATTTT. Translating gives CASRPTGSTHTQYF.

The chain combines TRBV29-1 with TRBJ2-2; no clear D gene. Between the trimmed V and J ends, which lost 1 base and 7 bases, there was a span of 10 bases. Germline lookup yields CDR1 SQVTM and CDR2 ANQGSEA. This CDR3 contains 13 residues. The CDR3 bases are TGCAGCGTTGAAGGGCGGACGGGCGGGGAGCTGTTTTTT. It translates to CSVEGRTGGELFF.

In DNA, the CDR3 is TGTGCCAGCAGTGACAGGGGTGGAGAGACCCAGTACTTC. Translated: CASSDRGGETQYF. The chain joins TRBV6-5 to TRBJ2-5, with 8 bases fitting TRBD1. V was pared by 5 bases and J by 4 bases, with 3 bases of the junction left unmatched. Germline V gene sequence: CDR1 MNHEY, CDR2 SVGAGI. The CDR3 loop spans 13 amino acids.

This chain uses TRBV5-1 with TRBJ2-7; D not resolved. The germline V gene has CDR1 SGHRS and CDR2 YFSETQ. Trimming removed 0 bases from V and 2 bases from J, with 6 bases in between. CDR3 size: 13 residues. Here the CDR3 DNA reads TGCGCCAGCAGCTTGGAACAGACCTACGAGCAGTACTTC. It specifies CASSLEQTYEQYF.

This chain connects TRBV5-4 to TRBJ2-5, with 10 nucleotides matching TRBD1. Germline V CDR1 and CDR2: SGHNT, YYREEE (reference sequence). This CDR3 has 12 residues. Trimming cost V 9 bases and J 5 bases; bases outside gene matches: 4. The CDR3 region has the DNA TGTGCCACAGGGACAGGGGAGGAGACCCAGTACTTC. This sequence encodes CATGTGEETQYF.

This clone was counted a single time. The chain couples TRBV7-2 to TRBJ1-4, with D uncertain. In germline, CDR1 is SGHTA, CDR2 FQGNSA. The CDR3 totals 14 residues. Trimming took off 0 bases at V and 8 bases at J, with 10 bases between the two ends. This chain's CDR3 is CASSLAGTREKLFF. The DNA for the CDR3 is TGTGCCAGCAGCTTAGCTGGAACACGAGAAAAACTGTTTTTT.

The chain recombines TRBV30 with TRBJ2-7, with D maybe TRBD1 (7 bases). The length of the CDR3 is 14 residues. The germline V and J ends were trimmed by 2 bases and 0 bases, with 11 bases remaining between them. Germline loops: CDR1 GTSNPN, CDR2 SVGIG (reference sequence). As DNA, the CDR3 is TGTGCCTGGAGTCGACAGGGAGGCTCCTACGAGCAGTACTTC. Translation gives CAWSRQGGSYEQYF.

Within the sample, this clone is medium-sized. The rearrangement uses TRBV27 and TRBJ2-3; TRBD1 agrees at 8 bases. The V gene end was trimmed by 5 bases and the J gene end by 7 bases; junction bases not matched to a gene: 20. The V gene's germline CDR1 is MNHEY and CDR2 SMNVEV (reference sequence). The CDR3 totals 18 residues. Here the CDR3 reads CASSPFPGQGGNRNTQYF. In nucleotides, the CDR3 is TGTGCCAGCAGTCCATTTCCCGGACAGGGAGGCAATCGGAATACGCAGTATTTT.

The chain has TRBV28 and TRBJ2-7, with 7 positions matching TRBD1. The CDR3 consists of 14 residues. CDR1 and CDR2 (germline): MDHEN, SYDVKM. The V segment lost 2 bases and the J segment 12 bases; nucleotides outside the gene matches: 13. The chain's CDR3 is CASSLPGTAIPPYF. CDR3 sequence (DNA): TGTGCCAGCAGTTTACCCGGGACAGCCATTCCGCCGTACTTC.